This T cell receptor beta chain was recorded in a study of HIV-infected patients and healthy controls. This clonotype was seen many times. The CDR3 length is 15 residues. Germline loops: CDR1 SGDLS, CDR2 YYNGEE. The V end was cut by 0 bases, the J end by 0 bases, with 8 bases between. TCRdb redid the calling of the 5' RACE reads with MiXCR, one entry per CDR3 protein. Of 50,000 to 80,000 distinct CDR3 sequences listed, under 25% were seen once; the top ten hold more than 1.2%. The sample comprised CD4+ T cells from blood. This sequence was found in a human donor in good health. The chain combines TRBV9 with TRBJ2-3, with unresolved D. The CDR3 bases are TGTGCCAGCAGCGTAGTAGCAGATAGCACAGATACGCAGTATTTT. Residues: CASSVVADSTDTQYF.